The sequence of this T cell receptor (beta chain) was determined in a study of shared clonotypes between healthy human individuals. The V gene lost 5 bases and the J gene lost 0 bases, with 14 bases spanning the gap. Germline values: CDR1 MNHNS, CDR2 SASEGT. The CDR3 is 15 amino acids. The assay was immunoSEQ multiplex PCR, and TCRdb's table has in-frame clones only and misses some. Of 550,000 to 750,000 clones in the sample, about 90% were seen once. CD45RO-negative, CCR7-selected cells formed the naive CD8 fraction, which excluded terminally differentiated effector memory CD45RA+ cells. The sample was naive CD8+ T cells sorted from blood. The chain recombines TRBV6-1 with TRBJ2-7, with D perhaps given as TRBD1 or TRBD2 (5 bases each). The origin of this receptor is a man between 25 and 39 years old in good health. CDR3 sequence: CASSISRDASYEQYF. Here the CDR3 DNA reads TGTGCCAGCAGTATATCTCGGGACGCCTCCTACGAGCAGTACTTC.